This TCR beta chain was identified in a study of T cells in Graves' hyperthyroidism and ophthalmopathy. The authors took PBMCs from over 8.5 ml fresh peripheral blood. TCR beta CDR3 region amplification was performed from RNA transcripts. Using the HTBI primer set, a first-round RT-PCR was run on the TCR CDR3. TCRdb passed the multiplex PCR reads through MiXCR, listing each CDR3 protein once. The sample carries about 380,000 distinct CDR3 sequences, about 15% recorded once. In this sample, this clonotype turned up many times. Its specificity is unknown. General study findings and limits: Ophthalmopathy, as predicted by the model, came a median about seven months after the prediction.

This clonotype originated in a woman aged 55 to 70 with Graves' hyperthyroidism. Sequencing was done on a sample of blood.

This chain's CDR3 is CASTGRQNTEAFF. DNA for the CDR3: TGTGCCAGCACCGGGCGACAGAACACTGAAGCTTTCTTT. The genes are TRBV2 and TRBJ1-1; no clear D. Germline V gene sequence: CDR1 SNHLY, CDR2 FYNNEI. V lost 7 bases and J lost 1, with 10 bases in between. CDR3 length: 13 residues.